This T cell receptor (beta chain) was retrieved from a study of spatial heterogeneity in lung cancer (dated by TCRdb to between 2018 and 2021). In terms of the full investigation: Beta-chain transcripts were consistently detected in greater numbers than alpha-chain transcripts, which likely reflected higher beta-chain transcript abundance. In tumor regions, TCR transcript counts showed a strong correlation with a T cell transcriptional module score derived from matched bulk RNA-seq. In the raw uncorrected reads, each unique combination of TCR and UMI appeared more than ten times on average. TCR alpha and beta repertoires were quantitatively compared across multiple tumor regions, matched nontumor lung and blood in non-small cell lung cancer. Nonsynonymous mutation counts, determined by whole-exome sequencing of tumor tissue, were related to features of the TCR repertoire. At surgery, hundreds of tumor regions, 63 to 70 matched nontumor lung samples and 56 PBMC samples were TCR-sequenced for both alpha and beta chains.

The research as a whole found: TCR-seq was estimated to cover only roughly 7% of tumor T cells for alpha chains and roughly 14% for beta chains. Additional single-cell paired TCR alpha and beta sequencing was considered necessary to confirm, at a functional level, the hypothesis that regional TCRs recognize regional mutations. A correlation was observed between the number of expanded intratumoral alpha and beta TCRs and the tumor nonsynonymous mutation count. The count of ubiquitous expanded TCRs correlated with the count of ubiquitous nonsynonymous mutations, and the count of regional expanded TCRs correlated with the count of regional nonsynonymous mutations.

Library method: 5' RACE. Sequenced on a NextSeq 500. To allow correction of PCR and sequencing errors, the TCR library protocol tagged every TCR cDNA molecule with a unique molecular identifier. In the authors' own workflow: TCR identification, UMI-based error correction and CDR3 extraction were performed with Decombinator tools. TCRs above a frequency of 2 per 1,000, corresponding to the top 1% of the tumor frequency distribution, were defined as expanded. Expanded tumor TCRs were classed as regional if statistically deemed absent (corrected P<0.05) from at least one tumor region, otherwise ubiquitous. Rényi diversity was computed with the R vegan package after subsampling each repertoire 100 times to 5,000 TCRs. To build CDR3 similarity networks, amino acid triplet string-kernel similarity was used, and CDR3s were connected when their pairwise similarity was above 0.82. TCRdb passed the public sequencing reads through fastp at Q25 and MiXCR, retaining productive beta sequences. Rows are combined by CDR3 protein, so each entry shows the most common genes and DNA. The V and J calls shown here were made by TCRdb, not taken from the authors' results. This sample lists some 100,000 distinct CDR3 sequences; approximately 4.7% were detected once. The ten biggest clones cover less than 25% of the sample.

As to this clonotype: The specificity of this receptor is unknown. The record has no base qualities; no much larger clone is one base away.

In the germline V gene (reference sequence), CDR1 corresponds to SGHAT and CDR2 to FQDESV. The germline ends are 12 bases apart after V is trimmed by 3 bases and J by 7 bases. The CDR3 runs 13 residues from the cysteine to the phenylalanine. Of the read, only the CDR3 DNA is kept; its 39 bases are in frame from base 1. In the paper's terms, the time point label means: sample taken at primary tumor resection. The donors were approximately 70 patients from the lung TRACERx cohort who had early-stage, untreated non-small cell lung cancer. Without any cell sorting, TCR sequencing was performed on whole RNA extracted either from tumor and nontumor lung tissue or from cryopreserved PBMC samples. Patients were selected for TCR sequencing only if sufficient RNA was available from at least two tumor regions. Before being selected, tumor and adjacent nontumor lung specimens were reviewed by a lung pathologist.

The TCR was taken from a male donor with early-stage non-small cell lung cancer. Recombination connected TRBV11-1 to TRBJ1-1; the D segment could be TRBD1, given 5 matching bases. The specimen comprised lung tumor tissue, sampled at surgery. The CDR3 reads as follows: CASSFGRVLEAFF. The nucleotide sequence reads TGTGCCAGCAGCTTTGGCAGGGTCCTTGAAGCTTTCTTT.